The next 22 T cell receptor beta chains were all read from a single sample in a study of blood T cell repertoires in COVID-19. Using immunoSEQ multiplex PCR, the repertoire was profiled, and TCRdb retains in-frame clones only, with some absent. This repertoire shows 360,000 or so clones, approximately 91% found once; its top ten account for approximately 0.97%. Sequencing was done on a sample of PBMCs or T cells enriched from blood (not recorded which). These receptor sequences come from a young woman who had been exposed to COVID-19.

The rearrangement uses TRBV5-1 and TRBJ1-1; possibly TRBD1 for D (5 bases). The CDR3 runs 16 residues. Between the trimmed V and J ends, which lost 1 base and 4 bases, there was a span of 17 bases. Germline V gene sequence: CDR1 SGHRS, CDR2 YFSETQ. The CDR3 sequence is CASSLIRGAGGTEAFF. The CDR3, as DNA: TGCGCCAGCAGCTTGATCCGGGGCGCCGGGGGCACTGAAGCTTTCTTT. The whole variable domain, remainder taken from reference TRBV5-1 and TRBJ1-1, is KAGVTQTPRYLIKTRGQQVTLSCSPISGHRSVSWYQQTPGQGLQFLFEYFSETQRNKGNFPGRFSGRQFSNSRSEMNVSTLELGDSALYLCASSLIRGAGGTEAFFGQGTRLTVV.

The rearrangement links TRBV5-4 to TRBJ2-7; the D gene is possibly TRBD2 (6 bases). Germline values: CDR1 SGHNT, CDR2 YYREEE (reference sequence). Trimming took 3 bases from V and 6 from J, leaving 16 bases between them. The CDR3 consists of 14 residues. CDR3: CASSSGVGLGEQYF. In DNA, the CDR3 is TGTGCCAGCAGCTCGGGGGTAGGGCTAGGCGAGCAGTACTTC.

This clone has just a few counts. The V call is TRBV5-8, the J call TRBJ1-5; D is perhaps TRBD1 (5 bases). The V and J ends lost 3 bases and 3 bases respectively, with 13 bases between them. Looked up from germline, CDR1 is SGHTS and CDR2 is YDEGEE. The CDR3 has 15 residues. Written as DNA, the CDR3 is TGTGCCAGCAGCTCTGGTAAGGGGATCAATCAGCCCCAGCATTTT. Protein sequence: CASSSGKGINQPQHF.

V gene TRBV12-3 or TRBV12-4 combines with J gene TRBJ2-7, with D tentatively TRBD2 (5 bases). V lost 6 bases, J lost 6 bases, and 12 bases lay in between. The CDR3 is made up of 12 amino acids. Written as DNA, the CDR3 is TGTGCCAGCAGGGACCTAGCCGGCGAGCAGTACTTC. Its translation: CASRDLAGEQYF.

In nucleotides, the CDR3 is TGTGCCAGCAGTCCTCTTCCGATCACACCGGGGATCCAAAATCAGCCCCAGCATTTT. It encodes CASSPLPITPGIQNQPQHF. V gene TRBV27 combines with J gene TRBJ1-5, with D unclear. Germline V gene sequence: CDR1 MNHEY, CDR2 SMNVEV (reference sequence). V shed 5 bases and J shed 4 bases, with 27 bases lying between them. This CDR3 has 19 residues.

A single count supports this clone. CDR3 in amino acids: CASGSGKYNEQFF. CDR3 coding DNA: TGTGCCAGCGGCAGCGGGAAGTACAATGAGCAGTTCTTC. V is TRBV9 and J is TRBJ2-1, with 7 bases fitting TRBD2. CDR3 length equals 13 residues. The germline gives CDR1 SGDLS, CDR2 YYNGEE. With V trimmed by 7 bases and J by 4 bases, 5 bases remained unmatched.

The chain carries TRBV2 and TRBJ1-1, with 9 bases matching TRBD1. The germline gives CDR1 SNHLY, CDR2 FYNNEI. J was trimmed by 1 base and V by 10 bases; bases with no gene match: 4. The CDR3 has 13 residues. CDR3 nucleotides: TGTGCCAATAAACAGGGGGCGAACACTGAAGCTTTCTTT. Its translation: CANKQGANTEAFF.

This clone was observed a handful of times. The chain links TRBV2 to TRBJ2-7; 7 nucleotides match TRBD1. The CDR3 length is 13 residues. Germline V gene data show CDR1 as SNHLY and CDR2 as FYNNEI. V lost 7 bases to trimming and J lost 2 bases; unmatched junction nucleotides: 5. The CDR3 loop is CASNDRETYEQYF. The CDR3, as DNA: TGTGCCAGCAATGACAGGGAAACCTACGAGCAGTACTTC.

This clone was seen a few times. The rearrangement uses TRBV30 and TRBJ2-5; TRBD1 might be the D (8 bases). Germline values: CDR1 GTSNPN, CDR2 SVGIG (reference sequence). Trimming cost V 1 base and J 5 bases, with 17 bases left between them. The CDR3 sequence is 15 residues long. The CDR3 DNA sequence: TGTGCCTGGAGTGGCGCCGACAGGGGAGGGGAGACCCAGTACTTC. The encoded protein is CAWSGADRGGETQYF.

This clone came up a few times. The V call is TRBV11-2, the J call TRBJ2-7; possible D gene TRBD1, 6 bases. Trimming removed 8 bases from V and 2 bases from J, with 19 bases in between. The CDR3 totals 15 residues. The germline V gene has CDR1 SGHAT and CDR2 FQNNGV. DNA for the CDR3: TGTGCCAGCGAGGGGGTCGGGACATCTACCTACGAGCAGTACTTC. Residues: CASEGVGTSTYEQYF.

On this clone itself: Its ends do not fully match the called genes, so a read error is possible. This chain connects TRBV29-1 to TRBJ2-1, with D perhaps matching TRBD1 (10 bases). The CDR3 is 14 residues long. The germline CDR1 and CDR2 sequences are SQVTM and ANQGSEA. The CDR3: CSVELGQGTSMSLF. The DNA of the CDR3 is TGCAGCGTTGAGTTGGGACAGGGGACTAGCATGTCTCTCTTC.

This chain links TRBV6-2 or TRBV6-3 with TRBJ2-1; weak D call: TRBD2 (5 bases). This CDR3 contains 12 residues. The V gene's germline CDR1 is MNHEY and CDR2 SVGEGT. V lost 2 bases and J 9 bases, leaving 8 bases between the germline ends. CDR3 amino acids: CASSYQAVEQFF. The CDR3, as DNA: TGTGCCAGCAGTTACCAAGCGGTTGAGCAGTTCTTC.

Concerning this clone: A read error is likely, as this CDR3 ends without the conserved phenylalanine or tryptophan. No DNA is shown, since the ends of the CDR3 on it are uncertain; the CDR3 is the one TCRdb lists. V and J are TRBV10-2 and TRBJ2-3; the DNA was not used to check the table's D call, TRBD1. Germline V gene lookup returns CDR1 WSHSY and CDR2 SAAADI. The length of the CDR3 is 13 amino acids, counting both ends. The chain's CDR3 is CASSESTGTRGNI.

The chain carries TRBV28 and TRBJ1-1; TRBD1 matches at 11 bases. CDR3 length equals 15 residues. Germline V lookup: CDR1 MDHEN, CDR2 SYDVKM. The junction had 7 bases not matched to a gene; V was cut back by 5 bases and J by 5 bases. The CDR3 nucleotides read TGTGCCAGCAGTCCAGGACAGGGGGCTTATACTGAAGCTTTCTTT. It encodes CASSPGQGAYTEAFF.

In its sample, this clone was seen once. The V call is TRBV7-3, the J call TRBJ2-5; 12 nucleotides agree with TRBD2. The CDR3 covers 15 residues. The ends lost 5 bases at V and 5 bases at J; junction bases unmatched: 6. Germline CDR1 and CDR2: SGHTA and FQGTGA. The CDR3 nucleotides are TGTGCCAGCAGCCCCCTAGCGGGAGGGCCGGAGACCCAGTACTTC. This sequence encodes CASSPLAGGPETQYF.

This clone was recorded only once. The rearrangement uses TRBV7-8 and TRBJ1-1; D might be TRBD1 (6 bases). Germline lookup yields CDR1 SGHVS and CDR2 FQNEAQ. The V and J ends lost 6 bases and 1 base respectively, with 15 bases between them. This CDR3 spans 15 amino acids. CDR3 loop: CASRDDRISNTEAFF. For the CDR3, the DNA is TGTGCCAGCAGGGATGACAGGATTTCGAACACTGAAGCTTTCTTT.

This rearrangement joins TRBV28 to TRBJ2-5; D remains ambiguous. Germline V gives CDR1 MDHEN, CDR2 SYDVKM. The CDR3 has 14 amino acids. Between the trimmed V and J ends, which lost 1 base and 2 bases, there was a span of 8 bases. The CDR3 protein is CASSLSAPQETQYF. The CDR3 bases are TGTGCCAGCAGTTTATCAGCGCCTCAAGAGACCCAGTACTTC.

The CDR3 region is CASSFLRERLDTQYF. The DNA of the CDR3 is TGTGCCAGCAGTTTTCTCCGGGAGCGCCTAGATACGCAGTATTTT. The chain uses TRBV28 and TRBJ2-3, with a possible D match to TRBD2 (6 bases). The germline CDR1 and CDR2 sequences are MDHEN and SYDVKM. Trimming pared 3 bases from V and 5 bases from J, leaving 15 bases between. The CDR3 runs to 15 residues.

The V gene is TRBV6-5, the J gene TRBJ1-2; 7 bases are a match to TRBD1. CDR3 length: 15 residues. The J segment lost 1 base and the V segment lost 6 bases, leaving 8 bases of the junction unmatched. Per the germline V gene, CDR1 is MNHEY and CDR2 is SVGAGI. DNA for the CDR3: TGTGCCAGCAGACTGAAGGGGGCGGGTAACTATGGCTACACCTTC. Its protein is CASRLKGAGNYGYTF.

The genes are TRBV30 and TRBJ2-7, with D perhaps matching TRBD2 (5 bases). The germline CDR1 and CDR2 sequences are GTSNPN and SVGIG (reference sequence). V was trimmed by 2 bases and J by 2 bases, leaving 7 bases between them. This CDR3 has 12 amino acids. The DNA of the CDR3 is TGTGCCTGGAGTTCCGGGACCTACGAGCAGTACTTC. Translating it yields CAWSSGTYEQYF. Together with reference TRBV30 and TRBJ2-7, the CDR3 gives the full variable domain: SQTIHQWPATLVQPVGSPLSLECTVEGTSNPNLYWYRQAAGRGLQLLFYSVGIGQISSEVPQNLSASRPQDRQFILSSKKLLLSDSGFYLCAWSSGTYEQYFGPGTRLTVT.

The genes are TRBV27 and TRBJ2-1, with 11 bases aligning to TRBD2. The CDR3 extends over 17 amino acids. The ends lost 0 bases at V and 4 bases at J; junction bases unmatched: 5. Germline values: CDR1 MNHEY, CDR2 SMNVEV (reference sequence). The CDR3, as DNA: TGTGCCAGCAGTTTATCCGGGACTAGCGGACCTTACAATGAGCAGTTCTTC. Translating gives CASSLSGTSGPYNEQFF.

The CDR3 spells CASSVRVEAFF. For the CDR3, the DNA is TGTGCCAGCAGCGTCAGGGTTGAAGCTTTCTTT. The gene calls are TRBV9 and TRBJ1-1, with D perhaps TRBD1 (5 bases). The germline V gene has CDR1 SGDLS and CDR2 YYNGEE. This CDR3 is built from 11 residues. V lost 2 bases and J 7 bases, leaving 6 bases between the germline ends.